This TCR beta chain was sequenced in a study of cytomegalovirus exposure and HLA in healthy donors. Overall study findings and caveats: Subsequent analysis revealed that first-cohort TCR clusters tended to co-occur in the 110 or so validation repertoires.

Assay: immunoSEQ multiplex PCR; the TCRdb copy retains only in-frame clones and omits some. The sample has 120,000 or so clones, around 85% seen once. Germline V gives CDR1 GTSNPN, CDR2 SVGIG (reference sequence). Trimming took off 3 bases at V and 2 bases at J, with 10 bases between the two ends. CDR3 length: 13 amino acids. Concerning this clone: Its antigen is unknown.

The receptor's source is a man between 18 and 29 years old in good health and CMV-seropositive. Material: PBMCs. The chain links TRBV30 to TRBJ1-1; no firm D call. DNA for the CDR3: TGTGCCTGGAGGGGCTCTGGCAACACTGAAGCTTTCTTT. Translation gives CAWRGSGNTEAFF.